This record covers a single T cell receptor beta chain. The antigen is unknown. These data are taken from a study of radiotherapy plus CTLA-4 blockade in lung cancer. The wider study: Disease control was achieved by 31% of patients, and objective responses by 18%. Study observations and caveats: Among blood TCR repertoires after radiotherapy plus ipilimumab, tumor-derived clones expanded.

Profiled with immunoSEQ multiplex PCR; TCRdb holds only in-frame clones, not every one. Of 1,500 to 2,000 clones listed, around nine tenths were seen once; the top ten hold 5.3%. Treatment of patients with chemo-refractory metastatic non-small-cell lung cancer consisted of focal radiation plus CTLA-4 blockade with ipilimumab. The trim removed 1 base at V and 2 bases at J, leaving 1 base unmatched. The CDR3 extends over 15 amino acids. Germline V lookup: CDR1 MGHDK, CDR2 SYGVNS. This chain links TRBV25-1 with TRBJ2-7, with 11 bases that match TRBD2. The sequenced sample was tumor tissue, obtained from a patient treated with radiotherapy plus ipilimumab. This sequence was found in a human donor with non-small cell lung cancer who had a complete response to radiotherapy plus ipilimumab. The CDR3 DNA reads as TGTGCCAGCAGTGAATCACTAGCGGGGGCCTACGAGCAGTACTTC. This gives the protein CASSESLAGAYEQYF.